The subject of this entry is one TCR beta chain. What this receptor recognizes is not known. No much larger clone exists at a distance of one base, and base qualities are not known. The entry originates in a study of CD8 T cells in ankylosing spondylitis (dated by TCRdb to the late 2010s). Notes on the research overall: The study set out to find disease-linked TCR variants by profiling T cell receptor beta repertoires in ankylosing spondylitis patients and healthy donors. Samples of peripheral blood were taken, and for ankylosing spondylitis patients, synovial fluid was collected as well. In total, the full study cohort was made up of some 110 healthy donors and 25 ankylosing spondylitis patients. The paper's findings and limits, for the study overall: The disease-linked clones were reported as significantly enriched in matched synovial fluid samples from ankylosing spondylitis patients. In peripheral blood, the disease-linked clones were found at relatively low frequencies and had a CD8+ phenotype. Some motif variants had previously been reported in the synovial fluid and blood of reactive arthritis patients, which suggests shared mechanisms of disease initiation. Blood from ankylosing spondylitis patients appeared to be characterized by a TCR beta motif composed of 7 to 9 highly homologous amino acid variants.

Including cysteine and phenylalanine, the CDR3 has 15 amino acids. The DNA shown is the 45-base CDR3, in frame from base 1. Taken from the germline V gene, the CDR1 and CDR2 loops are MNHEY and SVGAGI. Trimming removed 3 bases from V and 7 bases from J; the gene matches leave 10 bases unexplained. Sequencing was performed on an Illumina HiSeq 2500. Quantitative 5'-RACE with molecular barcodes was used to prepare TCR beta libraries. Regarding the original processing steps: A new computational method, built on a probabilistic model of VDJ rearrangement, was used to identify disease-linked TCR variants. TCRdb reprocessed the public reads (quality trimming at Q25 with fastp, clone calling with MiXCR) and kept in-frame beta chains. CDR3 protein duplicates are merged, each entry listing the most common genes and DNA. The V and J calls come from TCRdb's annotation, not from the publication. The sample data list a few hundred thousand distinct CDR3 sequences, and 20% of these were observed just once. The ten largest clonotypes hold roughly 8% of the sample.

This sequence uses TRBV6-5 and TRBJ1-2, with 8 bases matching TRBD1. The clonotype comes from a male donor with ankylosing spondylitis or in good health (not recorded which). Sequencing was done on a sample of blood, either unsorted or a sorted T cell fraction (not recorded which). DNA sequence: TGTGCCAGCAGTTATGGCCAGGGGGCGTGGAGTGGCTACACCTTC. The encoded protein is CASSYGQGAWSGYTF.